Many counts were recorded for the clone carrying this T cell receptor beta chain. The target antigen is unknown. The source of the sample is a study of response to subunit inactivated influenza vaccine. TCRdb used MiXCR to reprocess the RT-PCR reads, holding one entry per CDR3 protein. The sample records about 500,000 distinct CDR3 sequences, around 7.9% being singletons. Between the trimmed V and J ends, which lost 1 base and 8 bases, there was a span of 9 bases. This CDR3 is built from 13 residues. General observations from the study: The authors proposed limited new T cell recruitment per seasonal influenza vaccination.

The chain uses TRBV12-3 or TRBV12-4 and TRBJ2-1; unclear D gene. The receptor comes from a man between 50 and 70 years old who received an inactivated influenza vaccine. Sample: PBMCs from blood, taken about 24 months after vaccination. CDR3 loop: CASSLVRSDEQFF. DNA of the CDR3: TGTGCCAGCAGTTTAGTCCGTTCGGATGAGCAGTTCTTC.